This note documents a single T cell receptor (beta chain) sequence. Its binding antigen is unknown. Mismatch with germline at one junction end may stem from a read error. Library method: the immunoSEQ multiplex PCR assay. TCRdb took this table from immuneACCESS and kept in-frame rearrangements with V and J called. Such tables lack part of the clones; where checked against another copy, unresolved V genes explain under half of the gap, and the rest is unexplained. This sample holds some 13,000 clones; around two thirds were observed only once. Approximately 20% of the sample rests with the top ten. This sample was included in a study of CD4+ T cells in melanoma (dated by TCRdb to 2021 to 2024). Study-wide context: Neoantigen-specific CD4+ T cells in human melanoma were investigated in the study.

CDR1 and CDR2 were assigned from the germline V gene as KGHSH and LQKENI. Counted from cysteine to phenylalanine, this CDR3 has 15 amino acids. Here the CDR3 DNA is all that survives: 45 bases in frame from base 1. Broad study findings and their caveats: Diverse differentiation states were reported to be shown by neoantigen-specific CD4+ T cells in melanoma. Neoantigen-specific CD4+ T cells were reported to be correlated with the function of CD8+ T cells, macrophages and B cells.

The donors were melanoma patients. The chain joins TRBV18 to TRBJ1-6, with the D segment identity uncertain. The clonotype originates from a human donor with melanoma. Input material: cells from a culture (not recorded whether cultured in vitro). The CDR3 corresponds to CASSPQPFPNSPLHF. The bases are TGTGCCAGCTCCCCACAGCCCTTCCCTAATTCACCCCTCCACTTT.